One sample yielded the 21 T cell receptor beta chains listed below, sequenced in a study of blood T cells in healthy people across ages. The second PCR ran roughly 6 to 11 cycles with a sample-barcoded 5' primer and J-beta primers. MiXCR was run by TCRdb on the 5' RACE reads, yielding one entry per CDR3 protein. The table has some 640,000 distinct CDR3 sequences, 49% seen once. Material: blood. The receptor set was obtained from a woman aged 55-69 years in good health.

V and J are TRBV7-9 and TRBJ2-3; 7 bases align to TRBD2. CDR1 and CDR2 (germline): SEHNR, FQNEAQ (reference sequence). This CDR3 has 14 residues. J lost 2 bases, V lost 6 bases, and 5 bases had no gene match. CDR3 region: CASSGTTYTDTQYF. In DNA form, the CDR3 reads TGTGCCAGCAGTGGGACTACCTACACAGATACGCAGTATTTT.

The chain has TRBV20-1 and TRBJ2-5; D remains unclear. The J call may be mistaken, given a closer DNA end match to TRBJ2-7. This CDR3 comprises 12 residues. Germline loops: CDR1 DFQATT, CDR2 SNEGSKA (reference sequence). The CDR3 DNA is TGCAGTGTTCCGAGAAACAACTACGAGCAGTACTTC. Encoded protein: CSVPRNNYEQYF.

This clonotype was seen a handful of times. The chain has TRBV6-5 and TRBJ2-7; D possibly corresponds to TRBD2 (6 bases). The CDR3 length is 16 residues. Per germline, CDR1 MNHEY and CDR2 SVGAGI. V shed 8 bases and J shed 0 bases, with 20 bases lying between them. The CDR3 coding sequence is TGTGCCAGCTCAACGGCGGGGCAGCTACACTCCTACGAGCAGTACTTC. Its protein product is CASSTAGQLHSYEQYF.

The chain joins TRBV20-1 to TRBJ2-3, with D tentatively TRBD1 or TRBD2 (6 bases each). The CDR3 covers 16 residues. V was trimmed by 3 bases and J by 2 bases, leaving 18 bases between them. Germline CDR1 is DFQATT and CDR2 is SNEGSKA (reference sequence). The CDR3 DNA follows: TGCAGTGCTAGTTGGTCCGGGGGCCTCCTCACAGATACGCAGTATTTT. Its protein product is CSASWSGGLLTDTQYF.

The J gene is TRBJ2-5, the V gene TRBV6-6; TRBD1 matches at 9 bases. The CDR3 runs 13 residues. The V gene end was trimmed by 5 bases and the J gene end by 11 bases; junction bases not matched to a gene: 9. Germline CDR1 MNHNY, CDR2 SVGAGI (reference sequence). The DNA of the CDR3 is TGTGCCAGCAGTGCCGGACAGGGGTGGGAGCAGTACTTC. This codes for CASSAGQGWEQYF.

V gene TRBV7-2 combines with J gene TRBJ1-1, with D unresolved. Trimming stripped 3 bases from V and 9 bases from J, with 14 bases between. The germline V gene has CDR1 SGHTA and CDR2 FQGNSA. This CDR3 has 13 amino acids. CDR3 coding DNA: TGTGCCAGCAGCTTTTCGGGTCGGACTCAAGCTTTCTTT. This codes for CASSFSGRTQAFF.

Comments on this clonotype: At one boundary the junction diverges from the germline segment, which might be a read error. The chain recombines TRBV27 with TRBJ2-7; TRBD2 is a possible D gene (5 bases). The germline gives CDR1 MNHEY, CDR2 SMNVEV (reference sequence). The CDR3 is made up of 14 amino acids. CDR3 in amino acids: CASSLWGDTYEQYF. CDR3 nucleotides: TGTGCAAGCAGTTTATGGGGAGACACCTACGAGCAGTACTTC.

On this clonotype: Germline is not matched at one junction end, which may reflect a read error. This rearrangement joins TRBV6-2 or TRBV6-3 to TRBJ1-2; D perhaps matches TRBD1 (5 bases). The germline gives CDR1 MNHEY, CDR2 SVGEGT. This CDR3 is built from 17 residues. The CDR3 loop reads CASSYDPTDPFNYGCTF. The DNA of the CDR3 is TGTGCCAGCAGTTATGATCCGACAGACCCATTTAACTATGGCTGCACCTTC.

The V and J genes are TRBV5-1 and TRBJ2-5, with a weak D call TRBD2 (5 bases). This CDR3 contains 15 residues. The V end was cut by 7 bases, the J end by 5 bases, with 21 bases between. Germline values: CDR1 SGHRS, CDR2 YFSETQ. The CDR3 reads CASRAVGGHGETQYF. As DNA, the CDR3 is TGCGCCAGCCGAGCTGTTGGCGGGCATGGGGAGACCCAGTACTTC.

The rearrangement links TRBV2 to TRBJ1-6; no reliable D call. Trimming stripped 7 bases from V and 3 bases from J, with 13 bases between. Germline CDR1 and CDR2: SNHLY and FYNNEI. The CDR3 is 15 residues long. CDR3 DNA sequence: TGTGCCAGCACCCTGGAGGGAGACTATAATTCACCCCTCCACTTT. Translating gives CASTLEGDYNSPLHF.

This clonotype was observed a handful of times. The rearrangement joins TRBV20-1 to TRBJ1-1; 9 positions agree with TRBD1. This CDR3 has 14 residues. The junction had 11 bases not matched to a gene; V was cut back by 6 bases and J by 6 bases. In germline, CDR1 is DFQATT, CDR2 SNEGSKA (reference sequence). The CDR3: CSAPGTGLWAEAFF. CDR3 DNA: TGCAGTGCCCCGGGGACAGGGCTATGGGCTGAAGCTTTCTTT.

The chain is built from TRBV30 and TRBJ2-5; possible D gene TRBD1, 5 bases. The CDR3 contains 14 residues. Trimming took 0 bases from V and 9 from J, leaving 17 bases between them. Germline CDR1 is GTSNPN and CDR2 is SVGIG (reference sequence). Written as DNA, the CDR3 is TGTGCCTGGAGTGTAAAAGGTGGGGCAAGGGCCCAGTACTTC. This gives the protein CAWSVKGGARAQYF.

The gene calls are TRBV6-5 and TRBJ2-6; no firm D call. Deletions cut 5 bases from V and 2 bases from J, with 13 bases between. Germline V gives CDR1 MNHEY, CDR2 SVGAGI. The length of the CDR3 is 16 residues. This CDR3 reads CASSIDQPPGANVLTF. Here the CDR3 DNA reads TGTGCCAGCAGTATCGACCAGCCTCCTGGGGCCAACGTCCTGACTTTC.

V is TRBV7-3 and J is TRBJ2-1; TRBD1 aligns across 7 bases. CDR1 and CDR2 (germline): SGHTA, FQGTGA. Losses at the gene ends were 4 bases for V and 10 bases for J; bases not matched to a gene: 7. The CDR3 has 13 amino acids. The CDR3 bases are TGTGCCAGCAGCTCGGCCCCGGGACAGGAGCAGTTCTTC. This encodes CASSSAPGQEQFF. Together with reference TRBV7-3 and TRBJ2-1, the CDR3 gives the full variable domain: GAGVSQTPSNKVTEKGKYVELRCDPISGHTALYWYRQSLGQGPEFLIYFQGTGAADDSGLPNDRFFAVRPEGSVSTLKIQRTERGDSAVYLCASSSAPGQEQFFGPGTRLTVL.

This rearrangement joins TRBV19 to TRBJ2-2; 11 positions match TRBD1. V shed 8 bases and J 3 bases; nucleotides not matched to a gene: 5. Per the germline V gene, CDR1 is LNHDA and CDR2 is SQIVND (reference sequence). The CDR3 loop spans 15 amino acids. CDR3 in DNA: TGTGCCAGTCAACGGACAGGGGGCTACACCGGGGAGCTGTTTTTT. Amino acids: CASQRTGGYTGELFF.

This clonotype was detected only a few times. This chain links TRBV20-1 with TRBJ2-7; no definite D call. V gave up 0 bases and J gave up 2 bases, with 14 bases separating them. This CDR3 has 15 amino acids. Germline V gene data show CDR1 as DFQATT and CDR2 as SNEGSKA (reference sequence). The CDR3 DNA reads as TGCAGTGCTAGAGATCCCCTCAAGGCAGCCTACGAGCAGTACTTC. Protein product: CSARDPLKAAYEQYF.

In its sample, this clonotype was seen a few times. The gene calls are TRBV20-1 and TRBJ2-2; weak D call: TRBD1 (5 bases). Germline-derived CDR1 and CDR2 are DFQATT and SNEGSKA (reference sequence). CDR3 size: 15 residues. V shed 6 bases and J shed 4 bases, with 18 bases lying between them. The CDR3 is CSAPAIQGRTGELFF. The CDR3 DNA reads TGCAGTGCGCCAGCGATTCAGGGCCGCACCGGGGAGCTGTTTTTT.

This clonotype appeared a few times. The chain has TRBV27 and TRBJ2-3; D perhaps matches TRBD1 (6 bases). The V and J ends lost 1 base and 2 bases respectively, with 13 bases between them. CDR3 size: 16 residues. Per the germline V gene, CDR1 is MNHEY and CDR2 is SMNVEV (reference sequence). The CDR3 sequence is CASSLYRDRFTDTQYF. CDR3 coding DNA: TGTGCCAGCAGTTTATACAGGGATCGATTCACAGATACGCAGTATTTT.

The V and J genes are TRBV4-3 and TRBJ2-5; the D call may be TRBD1 or TRBD2 (5 bases each). TRBJ2-7 explains the end of the DNA better; the J call may be wrong. The CDR3 runs to 14 residues. Germline V lookup: CDR1 LGHNA, CDR2 YSLEER. The CDR3 sequence is CASSQGDADYEQYF. The CDR3 nucleotides read TGCGCCAGCAGCCAAGGGGACGCAGACTACGAGCAGTACTTC.

This clonotype has more than one count but fewer than ten. The chain recombines TRBV6-2 or TRBV6-3 with TRBJ2-1; D is tentatively TRBD1 or TRBD2 (6 bases each). CDR1 is MNHEY and CDR2 is SVGEGT in the germline V gene. The CDR3 runs to 13 residues. Deletions cut 8 bases from V and 9 bases from J, with 17 bases between. The DNA of the CDR3 is TGTGCCAGCGGGGGGTGGGGGCCTGGTGAGCAGTTCTTC. This sequence encodes CASGGWGPGEQFF.

The table lists this clonotype with a few counts. The chain joins TRBV6-1 to TRBJ1-2; D gene uncertain. Trimming left V 1 base short and J 1 base short, with 13 bases between. Germline assignment: CDR1 MNHNS and CDR2 SASEGT. The CDR3 spans 16 residues. CDR3 bases: TGTGCCAGCAGTGAAGGTTCAGGAGACCGTAACTATGGCTACACCTTC. Its translation: CASSEGSGDRNYGYTF.